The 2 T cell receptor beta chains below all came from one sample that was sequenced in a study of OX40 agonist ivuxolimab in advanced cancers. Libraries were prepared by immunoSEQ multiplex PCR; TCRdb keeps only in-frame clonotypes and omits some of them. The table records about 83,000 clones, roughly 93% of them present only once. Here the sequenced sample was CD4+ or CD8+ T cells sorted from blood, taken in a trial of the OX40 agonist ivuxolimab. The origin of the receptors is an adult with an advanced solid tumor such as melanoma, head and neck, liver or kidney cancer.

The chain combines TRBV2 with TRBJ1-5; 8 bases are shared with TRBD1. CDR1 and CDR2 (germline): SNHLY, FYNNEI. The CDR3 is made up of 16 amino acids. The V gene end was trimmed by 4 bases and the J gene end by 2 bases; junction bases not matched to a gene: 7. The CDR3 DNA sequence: TGTGCCAGCAGTGGGTACAGGGGGTCGGGCAATCAGCCCCAGCATTTT. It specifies CASSGYRGSGNQPQHF.

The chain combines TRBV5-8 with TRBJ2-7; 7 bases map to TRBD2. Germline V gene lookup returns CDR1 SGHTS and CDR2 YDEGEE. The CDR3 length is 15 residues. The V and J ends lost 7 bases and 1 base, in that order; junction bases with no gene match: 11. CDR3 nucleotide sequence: TGTGCCAGCTGCCTTGGGGGGAGGGGTTCCTACGAGCAGTACTTC. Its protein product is CASCLGGRGSYEQYF.